Listed below are T cell receptor beta chains from one sample, sequenced in a study of regulatory T cells. Measured with immunoSEQ multiplex PCR; TCRdb has only the in-frame clones, and not every one. This sample has approximately 18,000 clones; 84% occur once, and the top ten carry about 8%. Sequencing input: conventional CD4+ T cells sorted from blood. The receptors shown here come from a person aged 25 to 45 with CD3G deficiency. CDR3s include the opening cysteine and the closing phenylalanine or tryptophan. D genes are given only for firm matches. Clone size is not always given. Where it is, it says once, few, many or a class for expanded clones.

j_call d_call clone_size v_call cdr3_aa cdr3_nt
TRBJ2-3 TRBD1 . TRBV5-1 CASRTGTGSATDTQYF TGCGCCAGCAGAACCGGGACAGGGAGCGCCACAGATACGCAGTATTTT
TRBJ2-2 TRBD1 once TRBV19 CASSMDRGSWTGELFF TGTGCCAGTAGTATGGACAGGGGATCATGGACCGGGGAGCTGTTTTTT
TRBJ1-1 TRBD1 . TRBV6-6 CASSPPGQGSEAFF TGTGCCAGCAGTCCACCGGGACAGGGTAGTGAAGCTTTCTTT
TRBJ1-1 . once TRBV7-9 CASSLEGRGTEAFF TGTGCCAGCAGCTTGGAAGGACGGGGCACTGAAGCTTTCTTT
TRBJ2-7 . . TRBV27 CAGGRAGVTYEQYF TGTGCCGGGGGCAGGGCAGGGGTAACCTACGAGCAGTACTTC
TRBJ2-2 TRBD1 once TRBV5-1 CASSSHSTGKGGELFF TGCGCCAGCAGCTCCCATTCGACAGGGAAGGGCGGGGAGCTGTTTTTT
TRBJ1-1 . . TRBV13 CASSTHRSEAFF TGTGCCAGCAGCACCCACAGGTCTGAAGCTTTCTTT
TRBJ2-3 . once TRBV5-1 CASSPNQDRVTDTQYF TGCGCCAGCAGCCCGAATCAGGACAGAGTCACAGATACGCAGTATTTT
TRBJ1-1 . . TRBV19 CASSIRGLPAEAFF TGTGCCAGTAGTATCAGGGGCTTGCCGGCTGAAGCTTTCTTT
TRBJ2-2 . . TRBV11-2 CASSLEALITGELFF TGTGCCAGCAGCTTAGAAGCCTTAATTACCGGGGAGCTGTTTTTT
TRBJ1-6 . . TRBV7-6 CASSRQGNSPLHF TGTGCCAGCAGCCGTCAGGGTAATTCACCCCTCCACTTT
TRBJ1-5 . . TRBV6-1 CASSEGSREPQHF TGTGCCAGCAGTGAGGGCTCCCGGGAGCCCCAGCATTTT
TRBJ1-2 TRBD1 . TRBV28 CASSFGDRAVYGYTF TGTGCCAGCAGTTTTGGGGACAGGGCGGTCTATGGCTACACCTTC
TRBJ1-2 . . TRBV6-5 CASRDLQGGRGYTF TGTGCCAGCAGGGACCTACAGGGAGGGCGCGGCTACACCTTC